This TCR beta chain was recorded in a study of T cells in Graves' hyperthyroidism and ophthalmopathy. Study findings and constraints: Most thyroid-expanded clonotypes above 0.001 were also found in blood.

For this clonotype: Its antigen is not identified.

TCR beta CDR3 sequences were amplified from RNA transcripts. HTBI primers drove first-round RT-PCR of the TCR CDR3. TCRdb fed the multiplex PCR reads into MiXCR, producing one record per CDR3 protein. The table lists hundreds of thousands of distinct CDR3 sequences, about 45% of them singletons. The sample was peripheral blood or thyroid tissue (not recorded which). The TCR was taken from an adult man with Graves' disease, either hyperthyroidism or ophthalmopathy (not recorded which).

This CDR3 is CATKIEGTTFNQPQHF. The CDR3 DNA reads as TGTGCCACTAAAATCGAGGGCACAACCTTCAATCAGCCCCAGCATTTT. This rearrangement joins TRBV19 to TRBJ1-5; no definite D call. V was cut by 10 bases and J by 3 bases, with 22 bases left in between. The CDR3 has 16 residues. Germline-derived CDR1 and CDR2 are LNHDA and SQIVND (reference sequence).